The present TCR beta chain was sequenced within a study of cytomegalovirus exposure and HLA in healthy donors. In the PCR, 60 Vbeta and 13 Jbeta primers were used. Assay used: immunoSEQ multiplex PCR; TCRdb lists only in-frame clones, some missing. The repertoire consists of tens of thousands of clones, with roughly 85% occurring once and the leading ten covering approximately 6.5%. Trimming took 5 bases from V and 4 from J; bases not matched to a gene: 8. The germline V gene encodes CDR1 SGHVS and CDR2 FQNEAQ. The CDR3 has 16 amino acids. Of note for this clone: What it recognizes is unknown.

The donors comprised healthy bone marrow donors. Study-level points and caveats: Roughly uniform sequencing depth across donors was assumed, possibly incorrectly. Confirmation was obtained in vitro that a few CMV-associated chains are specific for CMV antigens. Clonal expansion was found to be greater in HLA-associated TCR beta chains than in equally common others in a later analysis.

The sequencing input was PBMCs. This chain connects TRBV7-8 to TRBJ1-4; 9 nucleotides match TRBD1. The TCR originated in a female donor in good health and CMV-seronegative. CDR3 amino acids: CASSPDPGQGNEKLFF. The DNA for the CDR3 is TGTGCCAGCAGCCCGGACCCGGGACAGGGTAATGAAAAACTGTTTTTT.